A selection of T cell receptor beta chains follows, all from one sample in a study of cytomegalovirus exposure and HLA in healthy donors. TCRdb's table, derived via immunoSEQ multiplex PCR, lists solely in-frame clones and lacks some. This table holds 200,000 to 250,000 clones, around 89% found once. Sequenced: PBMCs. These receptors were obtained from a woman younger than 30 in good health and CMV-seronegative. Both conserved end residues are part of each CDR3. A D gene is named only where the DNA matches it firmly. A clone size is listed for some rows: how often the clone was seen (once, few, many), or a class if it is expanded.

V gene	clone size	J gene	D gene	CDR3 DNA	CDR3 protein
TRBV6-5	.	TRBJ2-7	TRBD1	TGTGCCAGCAGAGTACAGACAGGGAGTGAAGAGCAGTACTTC	CASRVQTGSEEQYF
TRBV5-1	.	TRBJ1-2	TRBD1	TGCGCCAGCAGCTCCAGGGGGACTAACTATGGCTACACCTTC	CASSSRGTNYGYTF
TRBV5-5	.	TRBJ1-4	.	TGTGCCAGCAGCTTGGTGGGGGCGCAACTGTTTTTT	CASSLVGAQLFF
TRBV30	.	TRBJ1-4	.	TGTGCCTGGCAAGCGGGGGTTGATGAAAAACTGTTTTTT	CAWQAGVDEKLFF
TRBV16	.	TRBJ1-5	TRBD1	TGTGCCAGCAGTCAACAGGGGACGGATCAGCCCCAGCATTTT	CASSQQGTDQPQHF
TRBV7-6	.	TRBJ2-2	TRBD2	TGTGCCAGCAGCTTATTCGGCGGGGGGGCCGTAGAGCTGTTTTTT	CASSLFGGGAVELFF
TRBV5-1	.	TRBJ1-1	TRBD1	TGCGCCAGCAGCCCATGGACAGGGTCGAACACTGAAGCTTTCTTT	CASSPWTGSNTEAFF
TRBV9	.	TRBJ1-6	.	TGTGCCAGCAGCGTCACCCCGAGGGATTCACCCCTCCACTTT	CASSVTPRDSPLHF
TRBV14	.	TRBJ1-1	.	TGTGCCAGCAGCCAAGTAGGCGGGTACACTGAAGCTTTCTTT	CASSQVGGYTEAFF
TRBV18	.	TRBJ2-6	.	TGTGCCAGCTCACCAATAGGGGGAAGCTCTGGGGCCAACGTCCTGACTTTC	CASSPIGGSSGANVLTF
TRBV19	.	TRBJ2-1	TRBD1	TGTGCCAGTAGTCCGGACCAGGGGGTCGCCTACAATGAGCAGTTCTTC	CASSPDQGVAYNEQFF
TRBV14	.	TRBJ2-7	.	TGTGCCAGCAGCCAAGATACAGGAAACTTCTACGAGCAGTACTTC	CASSQDTGNFYEQYF
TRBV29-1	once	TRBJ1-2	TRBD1	TGCAGCGTTGAAGGTTTTATTCGACAGGGGGAGGACTATGGCTACACCTTC	CSVEGFIRQGEDYGYTF
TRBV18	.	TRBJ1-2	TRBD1	TGTGCCAGCTCACCACCGCAGGGGGGTAACTATGGCTACACCTTC	CASSPPQGGNYGYTF
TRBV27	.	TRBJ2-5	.	TGTGCCAGCAGTTCCCATACAGGGCCCCAAGAGACCCAGTACTTC	CASSSHTGPQETQYF
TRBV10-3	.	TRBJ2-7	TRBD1	TGTGCCATCAACTCGGGACAGCCCTACTACGAGCAGTACTTC	CAINSGQPYYEQYF
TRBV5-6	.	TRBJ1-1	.	TGTGCCAGCAGCTTAGGGGGGGTCGGGACTGAAGCTTTCTTT	CASSLGGVGTEAFF
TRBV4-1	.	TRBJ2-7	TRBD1	TGCGCCAGCAGCCAAGAGCCAGGGGGCCGCAACGAGCAGTACTTC	CASSQEPGGRNEQYF
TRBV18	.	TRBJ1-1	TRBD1	TGTGCCAGCTCACCTACAGGGGCGACGAACACTGAAGCTTTCTTT	CASSPTGATNTEAFF
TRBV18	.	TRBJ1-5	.	TGTGCCAGCTCACCGGGAGGTGGCAATCAGCCCCAGCATTTT	CASSPGGGNQPQHF
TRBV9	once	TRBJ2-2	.	TGTGCCAGCAGCAAAACTAGCCTGGCCTCGACCGGGGAGCTGTTTTTT	CASSKTSLASTGELFF
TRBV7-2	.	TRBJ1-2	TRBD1	TGTGCCAGCAGCTTAGACAGGGGTCAAGGCTACACCTTC	CASSLDRGQGYTF